The 20 T cell receptor beta chains in this list originate from one sample, sequenced in a study of T cells after posttransplantation cyclophosphamide. Using immunoSEQ multiplex PCR, the repertoire was profiled, and TCRdb retains in-frame clones only, with some absent. Recorded here are 7,000 to 8,500 clones, none singletons. A marrow graft followed busulfan-fludarabine conditioning, with cyclophosphamide on days +3 and +4. The material sequenced was PBMCs, taken after allogeneic stem cell transplant with posttransplant cyclophosphamide. The receptors shown here come from a male patient aged 50 to 60 who received an allogeneic stem cell transplant from an unrelated donor, was CMV-positive, and had acute GVHD only. T cells may partly derive from the graft donor.

CDR3 sequence reads: CASKDRGTSPLHF. DNA of the CDR3: TGTGCCAGCAAGGACAGGGGGACATCACCCCTCCACTTT. The chain links TRBV6-1 to TRBJ1-6; 10 nucleotides agree with TRBD1. The CDR3 consists of 13 residues. The germline CDR1 and CDR2 sequences are MNHNS and SASEGT. The V and J ends lost 7 bases and 10 bases, in that order; junction bases with no gene match: 4.

This clone came up a few times. The V and J genes are TRBV11-1 and TRBJ2-7; 11 nucleotides match TRBD2. The V gene's germline CDR1 is SGHAT and CDR2 FQDESV (reference sequence). This CDR3 contains 15 residues. The V and J ends lost 5 bases and 0 bases, in that order; junction bases with no gene match: 3. In DNA, the CDR3 is TGTGCCAGCAGCCCGGGACTAGCGGCCTCCTACGAGCAGTACTTC. Its translation: CASSPGLAASYEQYF.

This clone was seen ten or more times. V gene TRBV18 combines with J gene TRBJ2-1; TRBD2 is a possible D gene (5 bases). The CDR3 is 13 amino acids. Between the trimmed V and J ends, which lost 10 bases and 5 bases, there was a span of 15 bases. Germline loops: CDR1 KGHSH, CDR2 LQKENI. The CDR3 protein is CATTNGLNNEQFF. In nucleotides, the CDR3 is TGTGCCACAACCAATGGACTGAACAATGAGCAGTTCTTC.

This clone was observed at least ten times. The chain is built from TRBV28 and TRBJ1-5, with a tentative D call TRBD1 (5 bases). Germline V CDR1 and CDR2: MDHEN, SYDVKM. V was clipped by 6 bases and J by 7 bases, with 10 bases between them. The CDR3 is made up of 12 amino acids. CDR3 bases: TGTGCCAGCAGGGCAGGGATGCAGCCCCAGCATTTT. Residues: CASRAGMQPQHF.

This clone was found many times. J is TRBJ1-1 and V is TRBV6-6; D not certain. The germline gives CDR1 MNHNY, CDR2 SVGAGI (reference sequence). The CDR3 runs 11 residues. The ends were cut back, 6 bases at V and 12 bases at J, with 14 bases in the middle. The CDR3: CASRFTGNTFF. As DNA, the CDR3 is TGTGCCAGCAGATTCACGGGGAATACTTTCTTT.

In its sample, this clone was seen a few times. The V call is TRBV27, the J call TRBJ2-3; D unclear. V was pared by 3 bases and J by 7 bases, with 14 bases between. The CDR3 extends over 14 amino acids. Germline V gene lookup returns CDR1 MNHEY and CDR2 SMNVEV (reference sequence). In DNA, the CDR3 is TGTGCCAGCAGTTTGACTCGCACACGGAATACGCAGTATTTT. Protein product: CASSLTRTRNTQYF.

This sequence joins TRBV5-6 and TRBJ1-3; the D gene is possibly TRBD1 (5 bases). The V gene's germline CDR1 is SGHDT and CDR2 YYEEEE. The CDR3 is 15 amino acids. The V end lost 4 bases, the J end lost 0 bases, and 11 bases lay between the germline ends. In DNA, the CDR3 is TGTGCCAGCAGCGCGACAGACAACTCTGGAAACACCATATATTTT. It is translated as CASSATDNSGNTIYF.

There are many counts of this clone. The CDR3 reads CASSSLTGDGPGTGIQPQHF. CDR3 coding DNA: TGTGCCAGCAGCTCATTGACTGGAGACGGGCCCGGGACAGGGATTCAGCCCCAGCATTTT. The chain employs TRBV28 and TRBJ1-5, with TRBD1 matching 9 bases. CDR3 length equals 20 residues. J lost 6 bases, V lost 6 bases, and 24 bases had no gene match. Looked up from germline, CDR1 is MDHEN and CDR2 is SYDVKM.

The J gene is TRBJ2-7, the V gene TRBV9, with 7 bases lining up with TRBD2. The germline V gene encodes CDR1 SGDLS and CDR2 YYNGEE. The CDR3 sequence is 13 residues long. Trimming took 3 bases from V and 2 from J; bases not matched to a gene: 2. The CDR3 DNA reads TGTGCCAGCAGCGACGGGACTACCTACGAGCAGTACTTC. Translated: CASSDGTTYEQYF.

This clone was observed at least ten times. The genes are TRBV19 and TRBJ2-4, with 9 positions matching TRBD1. Trimming at V came to 8 bases and at J to 6 bases, leaving 5 bases not matched to a gene. CDR1 is LNHDA and CDR2 is SQIVND in the germline V gene (reference sequence). CDR3 length: 13 amino acids. The CDR3 protein is CASLPGQGNIQYF. CDR3 sequence (DNA): TGTGCCAGTCTACCGGGACAGGGAAACATTCAGTACTTC.

The CDR3 nucleotides are TGTGCCAGCAGCTTGGTCAGGGGGCGCGACTATGGCTACACCTTC. Residues: CASSLVRGRDYGYTF. The rearrangement links TRBV5-4 to TRBJ1-2; TRBD1 agrees at 8 bases. The CDR3 runs 15 residues. Germline values: CDR1 SGHNT, CDR2 YYREEE (reference sequence). The ends lost 0 bases at V and 3 bases at J; junction bases unmatched: 4.

This clone was recorded at least ten times. The genes are TRBV10-3 and TRBJ2-7; 7 nucleotides line up with TRBD2. From germline, CDR1 is ENHRY and CDR2 SYGVKD. V lost 2 bases, J lost 4 bases, and 23 bases stayed unmatched. The CDR3 length is 20 residues. The CDR3 protein is CAISEVGGTNQGRGKYEQYF. The CDR3 DNA reads TGTGCCATCAGTGAGGTCGGCGGGACTAACCAGGGCCGGGGTAAATACGAGCAGTACTTC.

This clone was detected ten times or more. This chain uses TRBV2 with TRBJ1-5, with TRBD1 as a possible D gene (5 bases). The V gene lost 5 bases and the J gene lost 6 bases, with 14 bases spanning the gap. Germline V gene data show CDR1 as SNHLY and CDR2 as FYNNEI. The CDR3 contains 14 residues. CDR3 in DNA: TGTGCCAGCAGTAAGGACGGGGGAAGTCAGCCCCAGCATTTT. Amino acids: CASSKDGGSQPQHF.

In its sample, this clone was seen a few times. V and J are TRBV5-6 and TRBJ2-3, with D uncertain. The germline V gene has CDR1 SGHDT and CDR2 YYEEEE. The length of the CDR3 is 15 residues. Trimming took off 5 bases at V and 3 bases at J, with 16 bases between the two ends. Here the CDR3 reads CASSRYTGLTDTQYF. CDR3 coding DNA: TGTGCCAGCAGTCGATACACGGGTCTGACAGATACGCAGTATTTT.

This clone was found many times. This rearrangement joins TRBV6-5 to TRBJ2-7; no clear D. The CDR3 has 13 amino acids. V lost 3 bases to trimming and J lost 2 bases, with 8 bases between them. From germline, CDR1 is MNHEY and CDR2 SVGAGI. The CDR3 here is CASSYIRTYEQYF. CDR3 nucleotides: TGTGCCAGCAGTTATATTCGTACCTACGAGCAGTACTTC.

Ten or more counts support this clone. The chain uses TRBV6-6 and TRBJ2-7; D might be TRBD1 (6 bases). Per the germline V gene, CDR1 is MNHNY and CDR2 is SVGAGI (reference sequence). This CDR3 comprises 15 residues. V lost 2 bases and J lost 2, with 13 bases in between. CDR3 DNA sequence: TGTGCCAGCAGTTACACAGACAGGTCCCCCTACGAGCAGTACTTC. Residues: CASSYTDRSPYEQYF.

In its sample, this clone was seen a few times. The chain is built from TRBV30 and TRBJ1-2; D is ambiguous. V lost 3 bases and J 5 bases, leaving 7 bases between the germline ends. This CDR3 comprises 11 residues. The germline CDR1 and CDR2 sequences are GTSNPN and SVGIG (reference sequence). In nucleotides, the CDR3 is TGTGCCTGGAGACTGGAGTATGGCTACACCTTC. Protein sequence: CAWRLEYGYTF.

In its sample, this clone was seen many times. The rearrangement joins TRBV27 to TRBJ1-1; TRBD1 aligns across 10 bases. V shed 4 bases, J shed 3 bases, and the junction held 5 bases outside the gene matches. Germline CDR1 is MNHEY and CDR2 is SMNVEV (reference sequence). CDR3 size: 15 residues. CDR3 sequence: CASSSQTGGYTEAFF. CDR3 coding DNA: TGTGCCAGCAGTTCCCAGACAGGGGGCTACACTGAAGCTTTCTTT.

This clone appeared a few times. This chain joins TRBV6-1 and TRBJ1-1, with TRBD1 identical over 7 bases. Germline CDR1 MNHNS, CDR2 SASEGT. This CDR3 is 15 amino acids long. V gave up 4 bases and J gave up 0 bases; unmatched junction bases: 5. This CDR3 is CASSGVGTVNTEAFF. As DNA, the CDR3 is TGTGCCAGCAGTGGGGTCGGGACAGTGAACACTGAAGCTTTCTTT.

The rearrangement joins TRBV5-6 to TRBJ2-1; TRBD2 is a possible D gene (5 bases). V lost 2 bases to trimming and J lost 10 bases, with 7 bases between them. This CDR3 is built from 11 residues. Germline V gene data show CDR1 as SGHDT and CDR2 as YYEEEE. CDR3 DNA sequence: TGTGCCAGCAGCTTTCGGGAAGAGCAGTTCTTC. Protein: CASSFREEQFF.